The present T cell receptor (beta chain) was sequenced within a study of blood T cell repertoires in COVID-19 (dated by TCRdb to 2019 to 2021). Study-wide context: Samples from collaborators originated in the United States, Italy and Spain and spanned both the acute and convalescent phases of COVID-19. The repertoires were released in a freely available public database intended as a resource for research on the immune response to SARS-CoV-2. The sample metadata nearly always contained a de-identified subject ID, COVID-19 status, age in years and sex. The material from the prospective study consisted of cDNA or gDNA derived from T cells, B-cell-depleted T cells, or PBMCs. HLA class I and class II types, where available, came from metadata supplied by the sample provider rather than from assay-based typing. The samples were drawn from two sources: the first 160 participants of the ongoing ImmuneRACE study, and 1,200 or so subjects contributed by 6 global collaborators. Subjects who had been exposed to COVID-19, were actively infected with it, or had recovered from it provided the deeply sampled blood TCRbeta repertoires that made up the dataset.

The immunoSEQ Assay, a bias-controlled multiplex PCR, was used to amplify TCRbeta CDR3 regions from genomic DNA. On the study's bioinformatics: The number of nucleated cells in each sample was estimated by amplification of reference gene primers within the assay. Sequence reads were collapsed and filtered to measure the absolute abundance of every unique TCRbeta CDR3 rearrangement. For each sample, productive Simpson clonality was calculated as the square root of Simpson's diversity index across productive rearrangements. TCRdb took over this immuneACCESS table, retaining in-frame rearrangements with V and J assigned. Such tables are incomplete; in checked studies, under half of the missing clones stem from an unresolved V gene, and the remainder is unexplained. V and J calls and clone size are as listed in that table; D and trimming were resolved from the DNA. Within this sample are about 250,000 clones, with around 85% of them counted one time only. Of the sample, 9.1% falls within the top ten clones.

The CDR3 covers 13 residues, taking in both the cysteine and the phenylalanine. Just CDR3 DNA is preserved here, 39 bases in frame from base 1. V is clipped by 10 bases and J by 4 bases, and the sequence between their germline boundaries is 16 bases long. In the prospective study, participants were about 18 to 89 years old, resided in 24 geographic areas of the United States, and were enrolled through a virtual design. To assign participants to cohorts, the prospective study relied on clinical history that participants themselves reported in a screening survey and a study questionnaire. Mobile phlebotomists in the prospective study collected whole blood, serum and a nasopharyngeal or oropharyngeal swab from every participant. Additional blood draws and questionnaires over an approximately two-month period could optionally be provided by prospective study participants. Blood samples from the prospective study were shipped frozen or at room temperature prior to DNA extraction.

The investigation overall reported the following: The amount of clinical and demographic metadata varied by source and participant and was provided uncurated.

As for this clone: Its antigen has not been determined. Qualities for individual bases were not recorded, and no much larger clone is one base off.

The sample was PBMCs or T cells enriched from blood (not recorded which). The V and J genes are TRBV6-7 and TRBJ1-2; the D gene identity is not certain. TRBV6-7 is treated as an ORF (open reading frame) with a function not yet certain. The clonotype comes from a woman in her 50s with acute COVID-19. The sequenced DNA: TGTGCCACCTCACCAGGCGTCCCCTATGGCTACACCTTC. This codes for CATSPGVPYGYTF.